These T cell receptor beta chains were read from a single sample in a study of neurological immune-mediated disorders. TCRdb analysed the 5' RACE reads with MiXCR anew, one entry per CDR3 protein. The sample includes approximately 50,000 distinct CDR3 sequences, roughly 3.8% of them seen just once. Material: PBMCs. The receptors here all came from a man aged 55 to 70 with multiple sclerosis. Both conserved end residues are part of each CDR3. A D gene is named only where the DNA matches it firmly. For some rows the clone size is stated as once, few or many, or as a class when expanded; others skip it.

CASSATVASPLHF,TGCGCCAGCAGTGCGACAGTAGCCTCACCCCTCCACTTT,many,TRBJ1-6,.,TRBV10-2
CSAEFQGLNSTLNF,TGCAGTGCCGAATTTCAGGGTTTGAATTCAACCCTCAACTTT,few,TRBJ1-6,.,TRBV20-1
CASGYRDRGFNQPQHF,TGTGCCAGTGGCTACCGTGACAGAGGGTTTAATCAGCCCCAGCATTTT,.,TRBJ1-5,.,TRBV6-1
CASSSEQGSSPLHF,TGCGCCAGCAGCTCGGAACAGGGTTCCTCACCCCTCCACTTT,many,TRBJ1-6,.,TRBV5-1
CSARKGGEQYF,TGCAGTGCTAGAAAGGGGGGCGAGCAGTACTTC,few,TRBJ2-7,.,TRBV20-1
CASSQMTELNLFF,TGTGCCAGCTCACAGATGACAGAACTAAACCTCTTCTTC,many,TRBJ1-2,.,TRBV18
CSAPPDAYNEQFF,TGCAGTGCCCCTCCCGACGCATACAATGAGCAGTTCTTC,many,TRBJ2-1,.,TRBV20-1
CASSVNEGARAEAFF,TGTGCCAGCAGCGTAAATGAGGGGGCGAGGGCTGAAGCTTTCTTT,many,TRBJ1-1,TRBD1,TRBV9
CSAIHRETQYF,TGCAGTGCTATCCATAGGGAGACCCAGTACTTC,many,TRBJ2-5,.,TRBV20-1
CASSLGLETTLAKNIQYF,TGCGCCAGCAGCTTGGGACTAGAAACGACCCTAGCCAAAAACATTCAGTACTTC,few,TRBJ2-4,.,TRBV5-1